The 22 T cell receptor beta chains below come from one sample, sequenced in a study of T cell repertoires in cytomegalovirus infection. Each CDR3 protein is one row after TCRdb ran MiXCR on the reads. The table has around 530,000 distinct CDR3 sequences, around a quarter seen once. The sequenced material came from PBMCs. These receptors all stem from a human donor in good health (CMV status not recorded). Some clones in this sample may be carry-over from other donors' samples.

With respect to this clonotype: A much larger clone lies a single base off, so this may be a read error. The DNA of the CDR3 is TGTTCCAGCAGCCCTAGGGTCGGGGAGCTGTTTTTT. It is translated as CSSSPRVGELFF. J is TRBJ2-2 and V is TRBV7-2; D gene ambiguous. The CDR3 is made up of 12 amino acids. Germline values: CDR1 SGHTA, CDR2 FQGNSA.

This chain links TRBV29-1 with TRBJ2-5, with TRBD2 matching over 7 bases. Germline V gene lookup returns CDR1 SQVTM and CDR2 ANQGSEA. V trimming: 2 bases; J trimming: 0 bases; junction bases outside the gene matches: 3. The CDR3 is 14 amino acids. The CDR3 nucleotides are TGCAGCGTTGAACTAGCGGATTACCAAGAGACCCAGTACTTC. It specifies CSVELADYQETQYF.

This chain joins TRBV20-1 and TRBJ2-7; TRBD2 matches at 9 bases. V trimming: 7 bases; J trimming: 4 bases; junction bases outside the gene matches: 14. In germline, CDR1 is DFQATT, CDR2 SNEGSKA (reference sequence). The CDR3 extends over 15 amino acids. The CDR3 loop is CSVPRASGVGYEQYV. CDR3 DNA sequence: TGCAGTGTCCCTAGGGCTAGCGGGGTGGGGTACGAGCAGTACGTC.

The chain joins TRBV19 to TRBJ1-1, with TRBD1 matching over 10 bases. Looked up from germline, CDR1 is LNHDA and CDR2 is SQIVND (reference sequence). This CDR3 comprises 14 residues. The V gene end was trimmed by 4 bases and the J gene end by 5 bases; junction bases not matched to a gene: 4. The CDR3 sequence is CASSRGQGITEAFF. In nucleotides, the CDR3 is TGTGCCAGTAGTAGGGGACAGGGGATAACTGAAGCTTTCTTT.

The genes are TRBV10-3 and TRBJ2-5; D might be TRBD2 (5 bases). This CDR3 has 13 residues. The V end was cut by 4 bases, the J end by 7 bases, with 13 bases between. Germline V gene data show CDR1 as ENHRY and CDR2 as SYGVKD. CDR3 coding DNA: TGTGCCATCAGTGGGAGGACCCTTGGGACCCAGTACTTC. Translation gives CAISGRTLGTQYF.

The chain carries TRBV7-2 and TRBJ2-5, with D possibly TRBD2 on 6 matching bases. This CDR3 spans 16 amino acids. V shed 1 base and J shed 2 bases, with 14 bases lying between them. CDR1 and CDR2 (germline): SGHTA, FQGNSA. The CDR3 coding sequence is TGTGCCAGCAGCTTAGGTAGTGCGGGAACGCAAGAGACCCAGTACTTC. It is translated as CASSLGSAGTQETQYF.

The chain recombines TRBV11-2 with TRBJ1-2; 9 nucleotides align to TRBD1. Per the germline V gene, CDR1 is SGHAT and CDR2 is FQNNGV. The length of the CDR3 is 14 residues. The trim removed 7 bases at V and 3 bases at J, leaving 6 bases unmatched. CDR3 in amino acids: CASTRQGVYYGYTF. The CDR3 DNA sequence: TGTGCCAGCACAAGACAGGGGGTGTACTATGGCTACACCTTC.

In its sample, this clonotype was seen many times. The V call is TRBV7-2, the J call TRBJ1-1; 9 bases match TRBD1. The germline V gene encodes CDR1 SGHTA and CDR2 FQGNSA. Trimming removed 5 bases from V and 3 bases from J; junction bases left unmatched: 7. CDR3 length: 15 amino acids. The CDR3 spells CASSRQGGSDTEAFF. The CDR3 DNA follows: TGTGCCAGCAGCCGACAGGGGGGGAGTGACACTGAAGCTTTCTTT.

This clonotype was counted at least ten times. The chain links TRBV7-2 to TRBJ1-6; D perhaps matches TRBD1 (6 bases). The CDR3 loop spans 15 amino acids. Trimming pared 1 base from V and 10 bases from J, leaving 14 bases between. Germline V gene sequence: CDR1 SGHTA, CDR2 FQGNSA. In nucleotides, the CDR3 is TGTGCCAGCAGCTTAGAGGGCAGGGGACAATCACCCCTCCACTTT. Protein: CASSLEGRGQSPLHF. The entire variable domain, with the rest obtained from reference TRBV7-2 and TRBJ1-6, is as follows: GAGVSQSPSNKVTEKGKDVELRCDPISGHTALYWYRQSLGQGLEFLIYFQGNSAPDKSGLPSDRFSAERTGGSVSTLTIQRTQQEDSAVYLCASSLEGRGQSPLHFGNGTRLTVT.

The chain couples TRBV20-1 to TRBJ1-2; unclear D gene. The V end was cut by 6 bases, the J end by 6 bases, with 23 bases between. The CDR3 is made up of 15 amino acids. Looked up from germline, CDR1 is DFQATT and CDR2 is SNEGSKA (reference sequence). Here the CDR3 DNA reads TGCAGTGCGAGCCCAGGTACGGCGGCGGGCCATGGCTACACCTTC. Residues: CSASPGTAAGHGYTF.

V gene TRBV29-1 combines with J gene TRBJ2-1; 7 bases map to TRBD2. There are 15 residues in the CDR3. The V and J ends lost 6 bases and 6 bases, in that order; junction bases with no gene match: 14. Germline V gene sequence: CDR1 SQVTM, CDR2 ANQGSEA. The CDR3 here is CSVEGAGDGGNEQFF. The CDR3 DNA reads as TGCAGCGTCGAGGGTGCGGGAGACGGGGGCAATGAGCAGTTCTTC.

This clonotype has more than one count but fewer than ten. The chain employs TRBV7-6 and TRBJ2-5, with 10 bases that match TRBD2. CDR1 and CDR2 from the germline V gene are SGHVS and FNYEAQ. This CDR3 is 16 amino acids long. The trim removed 0 bases at V and 1 base at J, leaving 2 bases unmatched. In nucleotides, the CDR3 is TGTGCCAGCAGCTTAGCGGGACTAGCGAGCCAAGAGACCCAGTACTTC. Amino acid sequence: CASSLAGLASQETQYF.

CDR3 nucleotide sequence: TGTGCCAGCTCGTTTTCGGGGGCATCGCCCCAGCATTTT. Amino acids: CASSFSGASPQHF. The chain couples TRBV27 to TRBJ1-5; D may be TRBD1 (6 bases). Germline CDR1 MNHEY, CDR2 SMNVEV (reference sequence). This CDR3 is built from 13 residues. V dropped 8 bases and J dropped 9 bases, with 17 bases sitting between them.

This clonotype has just a few counts. V and J are TRBV19 and TRBJ2-3; 13 bases align to TRBD2. Germline lookup yields CDR1 LNHDA and CDR2 SQIVND (reference sequence). Trimming took 3 bases from V and 3 from J; bases not matched to a gene: 9. The CDR3 extends over 18 amino acids. CDR3 sequence (DNA): TGTGCCAGTAGTATCATACTAGCGGGAGGGCTCGGTACAGATACGCAGTATTTT. It is translated as CASSIILAGGLGTDTQYF.

A single count supports this clonotype. The chain links TRBV14 to TRBJ1-5; tentatively, D is TRBD1 (5 bases). The CDR3 loop spans 15 amino acids. Trimming took 4 bases from V and 5 from J, leaving 15 bases between them. Germline V CDR1 and CDR2: SGHDN, FVKESK. The DNA of the CDR3 is TGTGCCAGCAGCCCATCCGGGGGGACCTATCAGCCCCAGCATTTT. Protein product: CASSPSGGTYQPQHF.

This clonotype was counted between two and nine times. The gene calls are TRBV29-1 and TRBJ1-1; no definite D call. Per germline, CDR1 SQVTM and CDR2 ANQGSEA. CDR3 length equals 12 residues. CDR3 region: CTANSRGTEAFF. CDR3 DNA sequence: TGCACCGCTAATTCTCGGGGCACTGAAGCTTTCTTT.

This clonotype came up a few times. CDR3 protein: CASSPREADTQYF. CDR3 DNA: TGTGCCAGCAGTCCCCGGGAGGCAGATACGCAGTATTTT. V gene TRBV2 combines with J gene TRBJ2-3; 7 positions match TRBD2. The length of the CDR3 is 13 residues. With V trimmed by 5 bases and J by 4 bases, 3 bases remained unmatched. Germline CDR1 SNHLY, CDR2 FYNNEI.

The chain carries TRBV10-3 and TRBJ2-1; TRBD2 aligns across 14 bases. Per germline, CDR1 ENHRY and CDR2 SYGVKD. CDR3 length equals 19 residues. The ends lost 7 bases at V and 0 bases at J; junction bases unmatched: 11. CDR3 residues: CAIKGTSGRGGSSYNEQFF. The CDR3 DNA reads TGTGCCATCAAAGGGACTAGCGGGAGAGGGGGGAGCTCCTACAATGAGCAGTTCTTC.

This chain connects TRBV19 to TRBJ1-4; D is unresolved. This CDR3 comprises 12 residues. Germline-derived CDR1 and CDR2 are LNHDA and SQIVND (reference sequence). Trimming took 5 bases from V and 8 from J, leaving 9 bases between them. The CDR3 loop reads CASSPVDEKLFF. The DNA of the CDR3 is TGTGCCAGTAGTCCAGTGGACGAAAAACTGTTTTTT. The whole variable domain, remainder taken from reference TRBV19 and TRBJ1-4, is DGGITQSPKYLFRKEGQNVTLSCEQNLNHDAMYWYRQDPGQGLRLIYYSQIVNDFQKGDIAEGYSVSREKKESFPLTVTSAQKNPTAFYLCASSPVDEKLFFGSGTQLSVL.

The CDR3 loop is CASSTGTSGRVEQYF. The CDR3 DNA reads as TGTGCCAGCAGCACCGGGACTAGCGGGAGGGTAGAGCAGTACTTC. The rearrangement links TRBV11-3 to TRBJ2-7, with 16 nucleotides matching TRBD2. CDR1 is SGHNT, CDR2 YENEEA, per germline. The CDR3 extends over 15 amino acids. V lost 5 bases, J lost 7 bases, and 5 bases stayed unmatched.

The V call is TRBV29-1, the J call TRBJ1-2, with D possibly matching TRBD1 (5 bases). V gave up 2 bases and J gave up 4 bases, with 14 bases separating them. Germline assignment: CDR1 SQVTM and CDR2 ANQGSEA. This CDR3 is built from 14 residues. In DNA form, the CDR3 reads TGCAGCGTTGAACGGACACTAATGGGCTATGGCTACACCTTC. Translated: CSVERTLMGYGYTF.

The sample holds a few counts of this clonotype. The CDR3 DNA follows: TGTGCCAGCAGCCATGGGACGGCTAGCGGTAACACCGGGGAGCTGTTTTTT. This sequence encodes CASSHGTASGNTGELFF. The rearrangement uses TRBV14 and TRBJ2-2; 7 nucleotides agree with TRBD2. The germline gives CDR1 SGHDN, CDR2 FVKESK. V was clipped by 3 bases and J by 2 bases; unmatched bases: 9. The CDR3 extends over 17 amino acids.